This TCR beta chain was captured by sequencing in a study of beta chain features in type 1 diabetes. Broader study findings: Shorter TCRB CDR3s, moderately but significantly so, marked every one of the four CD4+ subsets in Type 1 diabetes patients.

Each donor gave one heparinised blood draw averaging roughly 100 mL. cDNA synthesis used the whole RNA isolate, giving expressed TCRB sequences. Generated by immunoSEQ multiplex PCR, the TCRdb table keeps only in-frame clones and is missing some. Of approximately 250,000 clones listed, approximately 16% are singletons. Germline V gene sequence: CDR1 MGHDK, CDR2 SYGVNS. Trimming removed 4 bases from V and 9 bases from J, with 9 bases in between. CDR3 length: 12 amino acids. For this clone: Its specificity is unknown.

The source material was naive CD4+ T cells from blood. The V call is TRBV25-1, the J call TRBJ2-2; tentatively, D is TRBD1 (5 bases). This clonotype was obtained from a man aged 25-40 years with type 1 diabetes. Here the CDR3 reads CASSARVRELFF. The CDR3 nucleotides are TGTGCCAGCAGTGCCAGGGTGAGGGAGCTGTTTTTT.